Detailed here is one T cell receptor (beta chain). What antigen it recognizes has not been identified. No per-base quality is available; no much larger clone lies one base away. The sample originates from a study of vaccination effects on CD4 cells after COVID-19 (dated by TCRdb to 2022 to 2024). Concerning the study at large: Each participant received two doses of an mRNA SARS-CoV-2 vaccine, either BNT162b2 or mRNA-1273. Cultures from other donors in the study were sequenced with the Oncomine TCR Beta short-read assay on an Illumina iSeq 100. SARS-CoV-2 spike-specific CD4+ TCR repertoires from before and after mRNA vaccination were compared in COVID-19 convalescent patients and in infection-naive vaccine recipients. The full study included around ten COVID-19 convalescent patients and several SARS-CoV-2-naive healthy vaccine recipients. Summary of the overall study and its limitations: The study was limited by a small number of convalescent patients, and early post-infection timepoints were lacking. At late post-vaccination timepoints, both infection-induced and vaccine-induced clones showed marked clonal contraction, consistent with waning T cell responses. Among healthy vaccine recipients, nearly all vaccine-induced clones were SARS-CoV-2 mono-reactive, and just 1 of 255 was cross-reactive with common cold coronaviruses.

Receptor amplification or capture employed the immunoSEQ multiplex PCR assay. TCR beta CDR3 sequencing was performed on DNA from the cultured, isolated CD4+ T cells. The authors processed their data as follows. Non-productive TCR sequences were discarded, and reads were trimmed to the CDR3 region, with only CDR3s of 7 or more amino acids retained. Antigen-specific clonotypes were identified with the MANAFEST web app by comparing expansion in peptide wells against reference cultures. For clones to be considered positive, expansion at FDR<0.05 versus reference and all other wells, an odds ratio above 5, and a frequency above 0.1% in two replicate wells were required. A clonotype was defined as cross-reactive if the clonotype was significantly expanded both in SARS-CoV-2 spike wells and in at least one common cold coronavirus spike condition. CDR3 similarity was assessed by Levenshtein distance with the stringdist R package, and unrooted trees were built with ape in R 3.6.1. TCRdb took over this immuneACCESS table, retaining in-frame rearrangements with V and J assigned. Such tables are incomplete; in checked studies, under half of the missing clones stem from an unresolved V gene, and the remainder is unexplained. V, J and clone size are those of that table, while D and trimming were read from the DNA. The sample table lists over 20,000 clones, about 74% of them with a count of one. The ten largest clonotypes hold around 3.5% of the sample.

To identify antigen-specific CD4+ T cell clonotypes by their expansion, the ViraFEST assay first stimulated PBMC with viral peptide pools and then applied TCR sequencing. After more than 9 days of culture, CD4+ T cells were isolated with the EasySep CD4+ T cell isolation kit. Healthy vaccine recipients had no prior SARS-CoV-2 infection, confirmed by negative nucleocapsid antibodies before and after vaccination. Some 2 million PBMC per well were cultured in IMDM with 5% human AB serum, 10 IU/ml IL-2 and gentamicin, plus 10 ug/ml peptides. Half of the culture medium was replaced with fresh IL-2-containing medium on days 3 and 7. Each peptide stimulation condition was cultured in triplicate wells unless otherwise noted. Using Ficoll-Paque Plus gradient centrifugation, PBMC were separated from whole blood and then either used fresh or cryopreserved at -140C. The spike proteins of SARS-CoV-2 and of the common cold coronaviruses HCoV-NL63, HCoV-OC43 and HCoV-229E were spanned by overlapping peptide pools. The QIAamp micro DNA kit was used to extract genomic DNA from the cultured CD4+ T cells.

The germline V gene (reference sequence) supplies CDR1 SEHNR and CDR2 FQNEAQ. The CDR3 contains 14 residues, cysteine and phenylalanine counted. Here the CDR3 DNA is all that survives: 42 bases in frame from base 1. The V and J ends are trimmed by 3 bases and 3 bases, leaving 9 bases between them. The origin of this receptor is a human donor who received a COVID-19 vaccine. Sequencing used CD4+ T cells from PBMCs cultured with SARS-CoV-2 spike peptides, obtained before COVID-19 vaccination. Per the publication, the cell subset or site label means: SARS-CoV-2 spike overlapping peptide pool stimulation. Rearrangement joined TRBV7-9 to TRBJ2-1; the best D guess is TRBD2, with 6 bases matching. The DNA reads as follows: TGTGCCAGCAGCTTTGAGGGACTCTACAATGAGCAGTTCTTC. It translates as CASSFEGLYNEQFF.